This TCR beta chain was captured in a study of blood T cell repertoires in COVID-19 (dated by TCRdb to 2020 to 2022). Notes on the research overall: Collaborator samples came from the United States, Italy and Spain and covered acute and convalescent phases of COVID-19. Sample metadata almost always included a de-identified subject ID, COVID-19 status, age in years and sex. A freely available public database, intended as a resource for researchers studying the immune response to SARS-CoV-2, is where the repertoires were released. The samples were drawn from two sources: the first 160 participants of the ongoing ImmuneRACE study, and over 950 subjects contributed by 6 global collaborators. The material from the prospective study consisted of cDNA or gDNA derived from T cells, B-cell-depleted T cells, or PBMCs. Subjects who had been exposed to COVID-19, were actively infected with it, or had recovered from it provided the deeply sampled blood TCRbeta repertoires that made up the dataset. Where HLA class I and class II types were available, the types were taken from metadata supplied by the sample provider, not from assay-based typing. What the study reported, not specific to this receptor: The quantity of clinical and demographic metadata differed by source and by participant and was supplied without curation.

About this clone: Its antigen remains undetermined. Per-nucleotide qualities are absent, and no much larger clonotype sits a single base away.

The germline V gene (reference sequence) provides CDR1 MNHEY and CDR2 SMNVEV. V and J are truncated by 8 bases and 0 bases respectively, leaving an intervening sequence of 17 bases. Counted from cysteine to phenylalanine, this CDR3 has 16 amino acids. The sequence is cut down to CDR3 DNA, 48 bases in frame from base 1. TCRbeta CDR3 regions were amplified from genomic DNA using the immunoSEQ Assay, a bias-controlled multiplex PCR. Per the original workflow: Nucleated cell counts per sample were estimated from amplification of reference gene primers within the assay. To quantify the absolute abundance of each unique TCRbeta CDR3 rearrangement, sequence reads were collapsed and filtered. For each sample, productive Simpson clonality was calculated as the square root of Simpson's diversity index over productive rearrangements. TCRdb limited this immuneACCESS table to in-frame rearrangements with V and J called. A share of clones is missing; checked studies link under half to unresolved V genes, and the rest is unexplained. Clonal size and the V and J genes are those of that table, whereas D and trimming came from the DNA. This sample lists approximately 150,000 clones; around 81% were detected once. The top ten hold more than 5% of the sample.

Participants in the prospective study were enrolled through a virtual design, were aged about 18 to 100 years, and lived in fewer than 30 United States geographic areas. Cohort assignment in the prospective study relied on participant-reported clinical history from a screening survey and a study questionnaire. Recovered participants in ImmuneRACE Cohort 3 were defined as having two consecutive negative NP/OP PCR tests, clearance from a healthcare professional, or resolution of symptoms. In the prospective study, whole blood, serum and a nasopharyngeal or oropharyngeal swab were collected from each participant by mobile phlebotomists. Prospective study participants could optionally give additional blood draws and questionnaires over a roughly 2-month period. Prospective study blood samples were shipped either frozen or at room temperature before DNA extraction.

Sequenced: PBMCs or T cells enriched from blood (not recorded which). This receptor chain uses TRBV27 and TRBJ1-3; 6 matching bases give a weak D call of TRBD1. This TCR was sampled from a woman between 35 and 50 years old who had recovered from COVID-19. The sequenced DNA is TGTGCCAGCGGGTATACAGGGCCGTACTCTGGAAACACCATATATTTT. The resulting protein is CASGYTGPYSGNTIYF.